Many counts were recorded for the clone carrying this T cell receptor (beta chain). The data stem from a study of T cells in Graves' hyperthyroidism and ophthalmopathy. This CDR3 has 17 residues. V was clipped by 2 bases and J by 5 bases; unmatched bases: 12. Germline lookup yields CDR1 LNHNV and CDR2 YYDKDF (reference sequence). What was amplified from RNA transcripts were TCR beta CDR3 regions. HTBI primers were the set used in a first-round RT-PCR of the TCR CDR3. TCRdb re-derived calls from the multiplex PCR reads in MiXCR, one entry per CDR3 protein. The sample contains roughly 300,000 distinct CDR3 sequences, over 11% of which appear only once.

The rearrangement links TRBV15 to TRBJ1-5, with 7 bases that match TRBD1. Sequencing input: blood. This clonotype was sampled from a woman aged 25 to 39 with Graves' hyperthyroidism. The CDR3 reads CATSRPLGQEGHQPQHF. The CDR3 nucleotides are TGTGCCACCAGCAGACCCTTAGGACAGGAGGGGCATCAGCCCCAGCATTTT. Complete variable domain (other parts from reference TRBV15 and TRBJ1-5): DAMVIQNPRYQVTQFGKPVTLSCSQTLNHNVMYWYQQKSSQAPKLLFHYYDKDFNNEADTPDNFQSRRPNTSFCFLDIRSPGLGDTAMYLCATSRPLGQEGHQPQHFGDGTRLSIL.